The 11 T cell receptor beta chains in this list originate from one sample, sequenced in a study of vaccination and CD4 T cells after COVID-19. Their antigens remain unidentified. The treatment was: approximately 10-day PBMC culture with coronavirus spike peptide pools or control peptides (ViraFEST assay). The Oncomine TCR Beta short-read assay was applied to DNA of cultured CD4+ T cells. TCRdb reprocessed the PCR reads with MiXCR, giving one entry per CDR3 protein. This repertoire shows 15,000 to 20,000 distinct CDR3 sequences, about 61% found once; its top ten account for about 10%. Sequenced: CD4+ T cells from blood, cultured in vitro. Receptors originate from a human donor who had recovered from COVID-19.

The V call is TRBV30, the J call TRBJ1-6; weak D call: TRBD1 (5 bases). The CDR3 is made up of 15 amino acids. CDR1 is GTSNPN and CDR2 is SVGIG in the germline V gene (reference sequence). V was clipped by 0 bases and J by 8 bases, with 14 bases between them. The CDR3 protein is CAWSVLGGLDSPLHF. The DNA of the CDR3 is TGTGCCTGGAGTGTACTTGGGGGGTTGGATTCACCCCTCCACTTT.

This clonotype was recorded a few times. This chain joins TRBV7-2 and TRBJ2-2; tentative D call: TRBD1 (7 bases). Trimming cost V 3 bases and J 6 bases, with 11 bases left between them. This CDR3 region has 14 residues. Germline CDR1 is SGHTA and CDR2 is FQGNSA. CDR3 nucleotides: TGTGCCAGCAGCTTTCAGGGGGGAGCCGGGGAGCTGTTTTTT. As protein: CASSFQGGAGELFF.

The chain uses TRBV5-1 and TRBJ1-2, with 7 bases matching TRBD1. V gave up 6 bases and J gave up 1 base; unmatched junction bases: 6. Germline loops: CDR1 SGHRS, CDR2 YFSETQ. The CDR3 length is 14 residues. The CDR3 loop reads CASTPGTDNYGYTF. CDR3 bases: TGCGCCAGCACCCCCGGGACAGATAACTATGGCTACACCTTC.

The chain is built from TRBV7-9 and TRBJ1-1; TRBD1 might be the D (6 bases). Per germline, CDR1 SEHNR and CDR2 FQNEAQ (reference sequence). CDR3 length: 15 residues. The ends were cut back, 2 bases at V and 3 bases at J, with 13 bases in the middle. CDR3 sequence: CASSLLAGAHTEAFF. The DNA of the CDR3 is TGTGCCAGCAGCTTACTAGCAGGGGCCCACACTGAAGCTTTCTTT.

The chain uses TRBV7-3 and TRBJ2-6; 10 positions match TRBD2. The germline V gene encodes CDR1 SGHTA and CDR2 FQGTGA. V dropped 6 bases and J dropped 1; count of bases not matched to a gene: 18. The CDR3 loop spans 21 amino acids. CDR3 in amino acids: CASSHRTSGIGSQSGANVLTF. CDR3 sequence (DNA): TGTGCCAGCAGTCATCGGACTAGCGGTATTGGATCTCAATCTGGGGCCAACGTCCTGACTTTC.

The V and J genes are TRBV5-1 and TRBJ1-1; D gene unclear. V gave up 4 bases and J gave up 6 bases, with 19 bases separating them. Germline CDR1 SGHRS, CDR2 YFSETQ. The CDR3 is made up of 15 amino acids. The CDR3 DNA reads TGCGCCAGCAGCCTGAATAGTCCCTTTTGGGCTGAAGCTTTCTTT. Translated, it gives CASSLNSPFWAEAFF.

V usage is TRBV14 and J usage is TRBJ1-1, with D tentatively TRBD1 (6 bases). This CDR3 has 14 residues. Trimming shortened V by 4 bases and J by 4 bases, and 13 bases separated the two germline ends. Germline V gene data show CDR1 as SGHDN and CDR2 as FVKESK. The CDR3 protein is CASSPGGGLTEAFF. CDR3 nucleotides: TGTGCCAGCAGCCCGGGAGGGGGGCTCACTGAAGCTTTCTTT.

The sample holds a few counts of this clonotype. The chain's CDR3 is CSAREVPETQYF. The CDR3 bases are TGCAGTGCTAGAGAAGTCCCAGAGACCCAGTACTTC. This chain joins TRBV20-1 and TRBJ2-5; D gene unclear. Looked up from germline, CDR1 is DFQATT and CDR2 is SNEGSKA (reference sequence). This CDR3 is built from 12 residues. The V gene lost 0 bases and the J gene lost 4 bases, with 6 bases spanning the gap.

This clonotype was seen a single time. This sequence joins TRBV11-2 and TRBJ2-7; no clear D. CDR3 length: 12 residues. V was pared by 7 bases and J by 0 bases, with 7 bases between. The germline CDR1 and CDR2 sequences are SGHAT and FQNNGV. The CDR3 loop is CASMTGSYEQYF. As DNA, the CDR3 is TGTGCCAGCATGACTGGCTCCTACGAGCAGTACTTC. Full variable domain (rest looked up from reference TRBV11-2 and TRBJ2-7): EAGVAQSPRYKIIEKRQSVAFWCNPISGHATLYWYQQILGQGPKLLIQFQNNGVVDDSQLPKDRFSAERLKGVDSTLKIQPAKLEDSAVYLCASMTGSYEQYFGPGTRLTVT.

The rearrangement joins TRBV20-1 to TRBJ2-2, with TRBD1 identical over 8 bases. CDR1 is DFQATT, CDR2 SNEGSKA, per germline (reference sequence). The CDR3 covers 16 residues. Germline trimming cut 3 bases from V and 4 bases from J; bases unmatched to any gene: 10. The CDR3 DNA reads as TGCAGTGCTAGGCCCATCAGACAGGGGAGCACCGGGGAGCTGTTTTTT. Its translation: CSARPIRQGSTGELFF.

The chain is built from TRBV7-9 and TRBJ2-5, with TRBD2 identical over 9 bases. The CDR3 is 14 residues long. J was trimmed by 5 bases and V by 3 bases; bases with no gene match: 4. Per the germline V gene, CDR1 is SEHNR and CDR2 is FQNEAQ (reference sequence). Here the CDR3 DNA reads TGTGCCAGCAGCTTTGCGGGAGGGGGTGAGACCCAGTACTTC. Its protein is CASSFAGGGETQYF.